One and the same sample provided the 14 T cell receptor beta chains below, sequenced in a study of cytomegalovirus exposure and HLA in healthy donors. The primer mix had 60 Vbeta and 13 Jbeta primers. Only in-frame clones appear in the TCRdb table, and some are missing; sequencing was by immunoSEQ multiplex PCR. The top ten clones hold over 3% of a sample with more than 70,000 clones, approximately 80% of them seen once. Sequenced: PBMCs. The receptors derive from a middle-aged man in good health and CMV-seronegative.

Here the CDR3 DNA reads TGTGCCTGGAGTCCTATCACGATCGGGGAGCTGTTTTTT. This gives the protein CAWSPITIGELFF. This chain connects TRBV30 to TRBJ2-2; D unresolved. Trimming cost V 2 bases and J 7 bases, with 11 bases left between them. The CDR3 loop spans 13 amino acids. CDR1 GTSNPN and CDR2 SVGIG come from the germline V gene (reference sequence).

CDR3 DNA: TGTGCCAGCAGTTACTCGAGACGCGGCACTGAAGCTTTCTTT. This sequence encodes CASSYSRRGTEAFF. The chain couples TRBV6-6 to TRBJ1-1; D is unclear. The CDR3 consists of 14 residues. The V and J ends lost 0 bases and 4 bases respectively, with 9 bases between them. CDR1 is MNHNY and CDR2 is SVGAGI in the germline V gene (reference sequence).

This chain joins TRBV6-5 and TRBJ1-2; D may be TRBD1 (5 bases). The V and J ends lost 2 bases and 3 bases respectively, with 10 bases between them. This CDR3 is 14 amino acids long. Germline V gene lookup returns CDR1 MNHEY and CDR2 SVGAGI. CDR3 nucleotides: TGTGCCAGCAGTTACATCGACAGCTACTATGGCTACACCTTC. This gives the protein CASSYIDSYYGYTF.

The rearrangement joins TRBV19 to TRBJ2-7; tentative D call: TRBD1 (5 bases). Germline CDR1 reads LNHDA; CDR2 reads SQIVND (reference sequence). The CDR3 loop spans 14 amino acids. V was shortened by 3 bases and J by 5 bases, with 14 bases between the two germline ends. Here the CDR3 reads CASSIGAPVDEQYF. For the CDR3, the DNA is TGTGCCAGTAGTATTGGGGCGCCGGTAGACGAGCAGTACTTC.

The J gene is TRBJ2-4, the V gene TRBV11-2, with 8 bases fitting TRBD1. This CDR3 has 16 amino acids. V shed 5 bases and J 0 bases; nucleotides not matched to a gene: 6. CDR1 SGHAT and CDR2 FQNNGV come from the germline V gene. DNA for the CDR3: TGTGCCAGCAGCCTGACAGGGGCCTTAGCCAAAAACATTCAGTACTTC. Protein sequence: CASSLTGALAKNIQYF. Filled out from reference TRBV11-2 and TRBJ2-4, the complete variable domain reads EAGVAQSPRYKIIEKRQSVAFWCNPISGHATLYWYQQILGQGPKLLIQFQNNGVVDDSQLPKDRFSAERLKGVDSTLKIQPAKLEDSAVYLCASSLTGALAKNIQYFGAGTRLSVL.

The V and J genes are TRBV6-1 and TRBJ2-7, with no clear D. The CDR3 totals 19 residues. V was cut by 0 bases and J by 0 bases, with 21 bases left in between. Germline assignment: CDR1 MNHNS and CDR2 SASEGT. CDR3 nucleotide sequence: TGTGCCAGCAGTGAAGCCCCAACCCATAGGCCACTAAGCTCCTACGAGCAGTACTTC. Residues: CASSEAPTHRPLSSYEQYF.

The rearrangement joins TRBV7-6 to TRBJ2-7; 13 bases are a match to TRBD2. From germline, CDR1 is SGHVS and CDR2 FNYEAQ. This CDR3 is built from 15 residues. With 3 bases clipped from V and 5 bases from J, the junction kept 4 bases outside the gene matches. DNA of the CDR3: TGTGCCAGCAGCTTTACTAGCGGGGGGGCCCACGAGCAGTACTTC. Protein product: CASSFTSGGAHEQYF. Drawing the rest from reference TRBV7-6 and TRBJ2-7, the complete variable domain is GAGVSQSPRYKVTKRGQDVALRCDPISGHVSLYWYRQALGQGPEFLTYFNYEAQQDKSGLPNDRFSAERPEGSISTLTIQRTEQRDSAMYRCASSFTSGGAHEQYFGPGTRLTVT.

V is TRBV5-1 and J is TRBJ2-2; TRBD2 is a possible D gene (6 bases). V was pared by 3 bases and J by 3 bases, with 15 bases between. CDR1 is SGHRS and CDR2 is YFSETQ in the germline V gene. This CDR3 contains 16 residues. In nucleotides, the CDR3 is TGCGCCAGCAGCTCTATAGCGGCCGGGGACACCGGGGAGCTGTTTTTT. This codes for CASSSIAAGDTGELFF.

The gene calls are TRBV18 and TRBJ1-5; maybe TRBD1 (6 bases). V lost 2 bases and J 1 base, leaving 15 bases between the germline ends. Germline lookup yields CDR1 KGHSH and CDR2 LQKENI. The CDR3 is 17 amino acids. CDR3 bases: TGTGCCAGCTCACCAGCACAGGGTGGGATAAGCAATCAGCCCCAGCATTTT. This gives the protein CASSPAQGGISNQPQHF.

The chain couples TRBV6-6 to TRBJ1-1; TRBD1 is a possible D gene (6 bases). CDR1 is MNHNY and CDR2 is SVGAGI in the germline V gene (reference sequence). This CDR3 is 13 amino acids long. V was cut by 6 bases and J by 4 bases, with 12 bases left in between. As DNA, the CDR3 is TGTGCCAGCAGCTATGGACAGACCACTGAAGCTTTCTTT. This codes for CASSYGQTTEAFF.

The chain has TRBV2 and TRBJ2-7, with 9 bases lining up with TRBD1. The length of the CDR3 is 14 residues. Germline CDR1 and CDR2: SNHLY and FYNNEI. V gave up 5 bases and J gave up 5 bases; unmatched junction bases: 7. In nucleotides, the CDR3 is TGTGCCAGCAGTCCGGACAGGGGAAGGAACGAGCAGTACTTC. Its translation: CASSPDRGRNEQYF.

The chain carries TRBV7-9 and TRBJ2-1; TRBD2 aligns across 7 bases. The CDR3 consists of 13 residues. Germline assignment: CDR1 SEHNR and CDR2 FQNEAQ (reference sequence). V dropped 2 bases and J dropped 12; count of bases not matched to a gene: 7. DNA of the CDR3: TGTGCCAGCAGCTTAAACCCTGGGAGGGTGCAGTTCTTC. Residues: CASSLNPGRVQFF. Full variable domain (remainder filled in from reference TRBV7-9 and TRBJ2-1): DTGVSQNPRHKITKRGQNVTFRCDPISEHNRLYWYRQTLGQGPEFLTYFQNEAQLEKSRLLSDRFSAERPKGSFSTLEIQRTEQGDSAMYLCASSLNPGRVQFFGPGTRLTVL.

This clone was seen only a few times. The chain recombines TRBV7-2 with TRBJ1-6; D ambiguous. This CDR3 is 16 amino acids long. Germline lookup yields CDR1 SGHTA and CDR2 FQGNSA. Trimming shortened V by 3 bases and J by 9 bases, and 18 bases separated the two germline ends. This CDR3 is CASSLRVELQVSPLHF. The CDR3 coding sequence is TGTGCCAGCAGCTTGAGGGTTGAGCTTCAGGTTTCACCCCTCCACTTT.

This clone came up a few times. The chain joins TRBV23-1 to TRBJ2-7; a weak D match, TRBD1 (6 bases). TRBV23-1 is classed as an ORF, of uncertain function. V was shortened by 8 bases and J by 5 bases, with 13 bases between the two germline ends. This CDR3 has 12 amino acids. CDR3: CASATGCHEQYF. Written as DNA, the CDR3 is TGCGCCAGCGCAACAGGGTGCCACGAGCAGTACTTC.